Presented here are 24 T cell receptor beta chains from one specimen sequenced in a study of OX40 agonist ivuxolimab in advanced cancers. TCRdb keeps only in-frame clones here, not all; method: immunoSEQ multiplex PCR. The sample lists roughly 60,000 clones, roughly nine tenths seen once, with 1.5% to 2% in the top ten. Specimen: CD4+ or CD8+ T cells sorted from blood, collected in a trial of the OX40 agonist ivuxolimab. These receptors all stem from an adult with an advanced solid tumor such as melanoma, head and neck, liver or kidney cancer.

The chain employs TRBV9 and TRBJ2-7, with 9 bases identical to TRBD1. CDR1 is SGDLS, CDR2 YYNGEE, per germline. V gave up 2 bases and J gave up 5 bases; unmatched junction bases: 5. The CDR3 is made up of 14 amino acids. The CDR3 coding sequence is TGTGCCAGCAGCGTTGCCGGGACAGGGCACGAGCAGTACTTC. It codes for CASSVAGTGHEQYF. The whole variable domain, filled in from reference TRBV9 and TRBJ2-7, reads DSGVTQTPKHLITATGQRVTLRCSPRSGDLSVYWYQQSLDQGLQFLIQYYNGEERAKGNILERFSAQQFPDLHSELNLSSLELGDSALYFCASSVAGTGHEQYFGPGTRLTVT.

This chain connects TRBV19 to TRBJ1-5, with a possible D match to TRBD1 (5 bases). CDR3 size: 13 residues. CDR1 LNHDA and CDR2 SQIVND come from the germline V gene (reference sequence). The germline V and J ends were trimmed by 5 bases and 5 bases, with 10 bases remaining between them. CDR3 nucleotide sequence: TGTGCCAGTAGTGAGGGGTACGATCAGCCCCAGCATTTT. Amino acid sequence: CASSEGYDQPQHF.

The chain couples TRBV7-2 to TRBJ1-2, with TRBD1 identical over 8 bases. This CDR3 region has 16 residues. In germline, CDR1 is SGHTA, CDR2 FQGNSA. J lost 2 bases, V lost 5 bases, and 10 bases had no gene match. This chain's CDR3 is CASSPYSTGANYGYTF. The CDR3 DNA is TGTGCCAGCAGCCCCTACTCGACAGGGGCGAACTATGGCTACACCTTC.

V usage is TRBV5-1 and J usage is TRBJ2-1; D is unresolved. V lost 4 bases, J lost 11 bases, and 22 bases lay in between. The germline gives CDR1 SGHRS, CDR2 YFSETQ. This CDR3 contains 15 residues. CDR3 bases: TGCGCCAGCAGCCTGGAATCCCCCTGGGTCGGTAAGCAGTTCTTC. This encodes CASSLESPWVGKQFF.

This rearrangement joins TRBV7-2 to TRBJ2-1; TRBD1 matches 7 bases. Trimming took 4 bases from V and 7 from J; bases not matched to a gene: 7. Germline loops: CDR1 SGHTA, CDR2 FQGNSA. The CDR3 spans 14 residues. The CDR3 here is CASSYGQVGNEQFF. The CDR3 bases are TGTGCCAGCAGCTACGGACAGGTCGGAAATGAGCAGTTCTTC.

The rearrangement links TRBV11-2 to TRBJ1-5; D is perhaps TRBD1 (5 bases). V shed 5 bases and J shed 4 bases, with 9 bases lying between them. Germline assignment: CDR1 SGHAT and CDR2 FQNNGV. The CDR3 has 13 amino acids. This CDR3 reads CASSPNRNQPQHF. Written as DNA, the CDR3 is TGTGCCAGCAGCCCCAACAGGAATCAGCCCCAGCATTTT.

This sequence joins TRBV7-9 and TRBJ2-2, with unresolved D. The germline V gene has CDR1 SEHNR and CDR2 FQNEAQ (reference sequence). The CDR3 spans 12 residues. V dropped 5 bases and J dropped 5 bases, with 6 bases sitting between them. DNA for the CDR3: TGTGCCAGCAGCCGTGAAACCGGGGAGCTGTTTTTT. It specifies CASSRETGELFF. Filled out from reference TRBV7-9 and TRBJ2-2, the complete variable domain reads DTGVSQNPRHKITKRGQNVTFRCDPISEHNRLYWYRQTLGQGPEFLTYFQNEAQLEKSRLLSDRFSAERPKGSFSTLEIQRTEQGDSAMYLCASSRETGELFFGEGSRLTVL.

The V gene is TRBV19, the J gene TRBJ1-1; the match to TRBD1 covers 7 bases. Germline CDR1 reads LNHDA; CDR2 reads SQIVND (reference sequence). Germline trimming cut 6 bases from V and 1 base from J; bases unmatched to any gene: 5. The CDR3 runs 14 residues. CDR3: CASSATGKNTEAFF. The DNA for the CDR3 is TGTGCCAGTAGCGCGACAGGGAAGAACACTGAAGCTTTCTTT.

DNA for the CDR3: TGTGCCAGCAGCTTAGTAGGACAGGCCGCGAACACCGGGGAGCTGTTTTTT. The encoded protein is CASSLVGQAANTGELFF. The J gene is TRBJ2-2, the V gene TRBV7-6; TRBD1 matches at 7 bases. Germline-derived CDR1 and CDR2 are SGHVS and FNYEAQ. The CDR3 has 17 amino acids. V dropped 1 base and J dropped 0; count of bases not matched to a gene: 5.

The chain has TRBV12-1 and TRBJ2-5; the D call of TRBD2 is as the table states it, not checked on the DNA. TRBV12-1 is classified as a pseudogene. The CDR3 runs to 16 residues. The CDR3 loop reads CASSPGLAGGQETQYF. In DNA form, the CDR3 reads TGTGCCAGCAGCCCTGGACTAGCGGGAGGACAAGAGACCCAGTACTTC.

The CDR3 here is CASSRLLTGETTSTDTQYF. As DNA, the CDR3 is TGTGCCAGCTCACGTTTGTTGACGGGGGAAACCACTAGCACAGATACGCAGTATTTT. This chain joins TRBV18 and TRBJ2-3, with D perhaps matching TRBD2 (6 bases). The V end lost 4 bases, the J end lost 0 bases, and 23 bases lay between the germline ends. Germline CDR1 is KGHSH and CDR2 is LQKENI. This CDR3 spans 19 amino acids.

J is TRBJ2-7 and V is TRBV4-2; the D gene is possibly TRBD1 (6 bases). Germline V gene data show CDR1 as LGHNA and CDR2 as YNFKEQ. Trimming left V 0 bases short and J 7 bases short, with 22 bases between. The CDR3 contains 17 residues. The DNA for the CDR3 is TGTGCCAGCAGCCAAGATCGTTCGACAGGTGGCGAGAGTGAGCAGTACTTC. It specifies CASSQDRSTGGESEQYF.

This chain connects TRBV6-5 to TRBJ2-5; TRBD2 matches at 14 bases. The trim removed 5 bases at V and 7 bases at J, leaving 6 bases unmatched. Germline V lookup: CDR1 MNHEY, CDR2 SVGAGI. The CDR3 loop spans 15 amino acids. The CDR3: CASSIGLAGGGTQYF. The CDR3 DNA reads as TGTGCCAGCAGTATAGGACTAGCGGGGGGAGGGACCCAGTACTTC.

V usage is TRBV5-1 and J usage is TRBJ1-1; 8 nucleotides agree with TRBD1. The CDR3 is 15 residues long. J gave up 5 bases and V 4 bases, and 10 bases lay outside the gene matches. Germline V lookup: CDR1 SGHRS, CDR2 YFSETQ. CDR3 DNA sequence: TGCGCCAGCAGCGGGACAGGACAGGTGGGAACTGAAGCTTTCTTT. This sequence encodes CASSGTGQVGTEAFF. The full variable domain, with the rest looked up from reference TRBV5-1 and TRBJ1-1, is KAGVTQTPRYLIKTRGQQVTLSCSPISGHRSVSWYQQTPGQGLQFLFEYFSETQRNKGNFPGRFSGRQFSNSRSEMNVSTLELGDSALYLCASSGTGQVGTEAFFGQGTRLTVV.

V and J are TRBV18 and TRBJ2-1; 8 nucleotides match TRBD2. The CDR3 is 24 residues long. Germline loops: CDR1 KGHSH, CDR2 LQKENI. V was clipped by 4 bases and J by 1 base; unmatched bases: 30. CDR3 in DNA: TGTGCCAGCTCACTTATAGGGATATTCAGGGATTTAAAGCGGGAGATAAGTTCCTACAATGAGCAGTTCTTC. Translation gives CASSLIGIFRDLKREISSYNEQFF.

CDR3 amino acids: CASSQDHYSSSTDTQYF. CDR3 DNA: TGTGCCAGCAGCCAAGATCATTACTCCTCTAGCACAGATACGCAGTATTTT. This rearrangement joins TRBV4-2 to TRBJ2-3; D gene unclear. The germline gives CDR1 LGHNA, CDR2 YNFKEQ. This CDR3 is 17 amino acids long. The V gene lost 0 bases and the J gene lost 0 bases, with 13 bases spanning the gap.

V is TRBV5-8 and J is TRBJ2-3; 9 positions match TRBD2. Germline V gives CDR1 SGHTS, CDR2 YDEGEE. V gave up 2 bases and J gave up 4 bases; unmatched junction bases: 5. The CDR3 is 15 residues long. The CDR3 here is CASSFYGGRADTQYF. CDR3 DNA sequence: TGTGCCAGCAGCTTCTATGGCGGGAGGGCAGATACGCAGTATTTT.

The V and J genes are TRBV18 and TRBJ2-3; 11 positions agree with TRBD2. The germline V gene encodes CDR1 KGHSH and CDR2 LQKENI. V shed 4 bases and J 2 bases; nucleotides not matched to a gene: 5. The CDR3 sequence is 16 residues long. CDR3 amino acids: CASSRNSGGATDTQYF. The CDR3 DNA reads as TGTGCCAGCTCACGAAATAGCGGGGGGGCCACAGATACGCAGTATTTT.

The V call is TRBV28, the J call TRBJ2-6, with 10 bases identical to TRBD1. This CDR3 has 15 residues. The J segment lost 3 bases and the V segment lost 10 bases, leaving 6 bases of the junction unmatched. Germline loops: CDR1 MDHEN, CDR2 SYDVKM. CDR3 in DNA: TGTGCCACCATGGACAGGGGGTATGGGGCCAACGTCCTGACTTTC. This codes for CATMDRGYGANVLTF.

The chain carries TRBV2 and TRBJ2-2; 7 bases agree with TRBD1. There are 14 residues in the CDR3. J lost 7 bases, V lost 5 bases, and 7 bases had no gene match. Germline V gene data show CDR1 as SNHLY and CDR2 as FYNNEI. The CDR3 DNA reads TGTGCCAGCAGTCAAACAGGGGTACTCGGGGAGCTGTTTTTT. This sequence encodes CASSQTGVLGELFF.

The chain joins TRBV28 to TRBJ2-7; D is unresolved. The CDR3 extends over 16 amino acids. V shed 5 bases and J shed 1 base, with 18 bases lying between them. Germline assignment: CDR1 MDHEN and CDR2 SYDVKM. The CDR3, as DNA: TGTGCCAGCAGTCCCCATCGGGCAGTTAGGTCCTACGAGCAGTACTTC. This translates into CASSPHRAVRSYEQYF.

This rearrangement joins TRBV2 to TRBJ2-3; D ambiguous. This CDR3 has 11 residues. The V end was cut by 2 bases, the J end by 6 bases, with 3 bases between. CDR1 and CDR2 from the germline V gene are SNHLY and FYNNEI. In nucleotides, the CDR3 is TGTGCCAGCAGTGAATTCGATACGCAGTATTTT. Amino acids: CASSEFDTQYF.

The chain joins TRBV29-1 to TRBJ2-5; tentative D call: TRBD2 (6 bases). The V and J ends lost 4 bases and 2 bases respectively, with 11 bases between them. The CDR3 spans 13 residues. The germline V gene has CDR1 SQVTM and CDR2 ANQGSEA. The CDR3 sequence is CSVGRAGQETQYF. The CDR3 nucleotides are TGCAGCGTTGGGAGGGCGGGGCAAGAGACCCAGTACTTC.

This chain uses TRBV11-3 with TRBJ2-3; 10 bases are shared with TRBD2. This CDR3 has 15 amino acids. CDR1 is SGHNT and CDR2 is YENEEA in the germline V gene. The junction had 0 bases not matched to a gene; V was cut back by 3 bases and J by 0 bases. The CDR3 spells CASSLTSGSTDTQYF. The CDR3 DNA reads TGTGCCAGCAGCTTGACTAGCGGGAGCACAGATACGCAGTATTTT.